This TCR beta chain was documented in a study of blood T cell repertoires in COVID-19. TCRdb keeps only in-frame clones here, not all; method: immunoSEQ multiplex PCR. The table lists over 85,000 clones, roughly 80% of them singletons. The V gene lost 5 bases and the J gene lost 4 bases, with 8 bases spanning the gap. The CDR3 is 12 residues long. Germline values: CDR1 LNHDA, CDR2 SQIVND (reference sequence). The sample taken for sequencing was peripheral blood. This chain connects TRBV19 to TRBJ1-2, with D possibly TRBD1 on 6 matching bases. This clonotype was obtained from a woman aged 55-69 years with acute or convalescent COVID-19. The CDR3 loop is CASSPTGYGYTF. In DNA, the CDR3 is TGTGCCAGTAGTCCGACAGGCTATGGCTACACCTTC. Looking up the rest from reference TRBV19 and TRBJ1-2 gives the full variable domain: DGGITQSPKYLFRKEGQNVTLSCEQNLNHDAMYWYRQDPGQGLRLIYYSQIVNDFQKGDIAEGYSVSREKKESFPLTVTSAQKNPTAFYLCASSPTGYGYTFGSGTRLTVV.